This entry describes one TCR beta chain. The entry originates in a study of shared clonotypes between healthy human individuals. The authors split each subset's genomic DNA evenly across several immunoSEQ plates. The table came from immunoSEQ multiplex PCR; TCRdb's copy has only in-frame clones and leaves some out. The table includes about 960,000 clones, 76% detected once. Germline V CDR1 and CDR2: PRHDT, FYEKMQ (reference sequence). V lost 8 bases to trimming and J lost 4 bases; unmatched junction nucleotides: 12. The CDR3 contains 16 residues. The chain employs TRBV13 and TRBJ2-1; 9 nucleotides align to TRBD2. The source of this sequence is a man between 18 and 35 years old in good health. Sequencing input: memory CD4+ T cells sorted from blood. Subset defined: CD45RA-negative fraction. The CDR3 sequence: CASAPGLAGKYNEQFF. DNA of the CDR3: TGTGCCAGCGCCCCCGGGCTAGCGGGGAAGTACAATGAGCAGTTCTTC.